This T cell receptor beta chain emerged from a study of OX40 agonist ivuxolimab in advanced cancers. There are 15 residues in the CDR3. Trimming at V came to 4 bases and at J to 5 bases, leaving 7 bases not matched to a gene. Germline values: CDR1 SGDLS, CDR2 YYNGEE. Measured with immunoSEQ multiplex PCR; TCRdb has only the in-frame clones, and not every one. The sample records 25,000 to 30,000 clones, 80% being singletons. Overall study results and limits: At 0.1 to 3.0 mg/kg and by week 6, clonal expansion occurred in CD4+ and CD8+ blood T cells.

Only a few counts were recorded for this clone. Its antigen is as yet unknown. Peripheral blood came from all dose cohorts at three timepoints. The sequence derives from an adult with an advanced solid tumor such as melanoma, head and neck, liver or kidney cancer. This material consisted of CD4+ or CD8+ T cells sorted from blood, taken in a trial of the OX40 agonist ivuxolimab. V is TRBV9 and J is TRBJ2-7; 12 nucleotides align to TRBD1. The CDR3 reads CASSPSGTGGDEQYF. The CDR3 nucleotides are TGTGCCAGCAGCCCCTCCGGGACAGGGGGCGACGAGCAGTACTTC.